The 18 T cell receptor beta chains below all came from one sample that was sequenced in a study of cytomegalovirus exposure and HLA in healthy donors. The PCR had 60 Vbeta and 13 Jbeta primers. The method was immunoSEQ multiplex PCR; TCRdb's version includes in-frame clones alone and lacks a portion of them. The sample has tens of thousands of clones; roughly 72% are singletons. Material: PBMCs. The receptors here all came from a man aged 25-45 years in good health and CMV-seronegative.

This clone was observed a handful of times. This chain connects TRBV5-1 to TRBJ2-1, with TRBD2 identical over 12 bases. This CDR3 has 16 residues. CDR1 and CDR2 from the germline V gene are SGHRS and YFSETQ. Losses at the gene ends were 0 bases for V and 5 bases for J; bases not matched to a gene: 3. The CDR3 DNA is TGCGCCAGCAGCTTGGCCCTAGCGGGAGGGCACAATGAGCAGTTCTTC. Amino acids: CASSLALAGGHNEQFF.

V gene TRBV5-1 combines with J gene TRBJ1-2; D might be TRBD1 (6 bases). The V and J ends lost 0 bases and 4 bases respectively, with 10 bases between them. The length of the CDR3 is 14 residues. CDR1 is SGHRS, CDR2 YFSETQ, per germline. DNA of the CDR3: TGCGCCAGCAGCTTGGAGGGGGGGCGCTATGGCTACACCTTC. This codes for CASSLEGGRYGYTF.

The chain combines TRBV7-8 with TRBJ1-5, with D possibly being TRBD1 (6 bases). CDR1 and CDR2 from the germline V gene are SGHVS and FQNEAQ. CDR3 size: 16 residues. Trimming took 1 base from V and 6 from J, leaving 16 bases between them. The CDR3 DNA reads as TGTGCCAGCAGCTTAGAGGGCAGGGGAAGGGGTCAGCCCCAGCATTTT. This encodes CASSLEGRGRGQPQHF.

DNA of the CDR3: TGTGCCAGCAGTTACGGCGGGGACAGGGGGCAGGAAACCTTC. This gives the protein CASSYGGDRGQETF. This chain connects TRBV6-5 to TRBJ1-2; 12 positions agree with TRBD1. V dropped 2 bases and J dropped 14; count of bases not matched to a gene: 9. Germline lookup yields CDR1 MNHEY and CDR2 SVGAGI. The CDR3 consists of 14 residues.

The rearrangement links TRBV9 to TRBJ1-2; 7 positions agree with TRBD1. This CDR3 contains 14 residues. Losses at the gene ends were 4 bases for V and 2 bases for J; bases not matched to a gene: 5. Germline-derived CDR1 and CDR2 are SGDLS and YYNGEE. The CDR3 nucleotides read TGTGCCAGCAGCCCCGGGGACAGCAACTATGGCTACACCTTC. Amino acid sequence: CASSPGDSNYGYTF.

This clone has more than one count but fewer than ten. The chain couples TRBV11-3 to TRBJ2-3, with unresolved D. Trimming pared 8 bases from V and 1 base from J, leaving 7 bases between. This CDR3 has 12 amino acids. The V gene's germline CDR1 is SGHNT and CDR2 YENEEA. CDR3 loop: CASGGGTDTQYF. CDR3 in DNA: TGTGCCAGCGGTGGAGGCACAGATACGCAGTATTTT.

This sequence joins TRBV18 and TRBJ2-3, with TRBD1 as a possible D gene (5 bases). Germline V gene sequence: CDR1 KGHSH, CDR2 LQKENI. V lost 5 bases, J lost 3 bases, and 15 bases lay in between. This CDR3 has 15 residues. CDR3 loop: CASSASGKWTDTQYF. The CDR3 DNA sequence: TGTGCCAGCTCAGCCTCAGGGAAGTGGACAGATACGCAGTATTTT. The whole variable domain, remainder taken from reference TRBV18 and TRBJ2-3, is NAGVMQNPRHLVRRRGQEARLRCSPMKGHSHVYWYRQLPEEGLKFMVYLQKENIIDESGMPKERFSAEFPKEGPSILRIQQVVRGDSAAYFCASSASGKWTDTQYFGPGTRLTVL.

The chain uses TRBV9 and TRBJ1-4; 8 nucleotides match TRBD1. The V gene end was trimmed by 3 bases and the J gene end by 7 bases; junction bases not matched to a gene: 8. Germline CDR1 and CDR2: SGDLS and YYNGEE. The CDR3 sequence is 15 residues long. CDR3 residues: CASSALDREAEKLFF. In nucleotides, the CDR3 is TGTGCCAGCAGCGCCTTGGACAGGGAAGCTGAAAAACTGTTTTTT.

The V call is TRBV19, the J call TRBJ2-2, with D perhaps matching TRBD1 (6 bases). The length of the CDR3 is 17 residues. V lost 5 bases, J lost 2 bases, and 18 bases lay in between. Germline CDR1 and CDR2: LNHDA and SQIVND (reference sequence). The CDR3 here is CASSPPPGTPNTGELFF. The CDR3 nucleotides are TGTGCCAGTAGTCCCCCCCCCGGGACACCAAACACCGGGGAGCTGTTTTTT. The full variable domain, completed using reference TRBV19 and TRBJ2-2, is DGGITQSPKYLFRKEGQNVTLSCEQNLNHDAMYWYRQDPGQGLRLIYYSQIVNDFQKGDIAEGYSVSREKKESFPLTVTSAQKNPTAFYLCASSPPPGTPNTGELFFGEGSRLTVL.

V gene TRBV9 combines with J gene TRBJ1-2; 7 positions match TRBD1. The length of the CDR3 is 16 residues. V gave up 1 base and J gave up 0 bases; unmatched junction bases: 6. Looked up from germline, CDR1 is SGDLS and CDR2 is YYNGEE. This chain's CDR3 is CASSVHPGTANYGYTF. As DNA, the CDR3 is TGTGCCAGCAGCGTACATCCCGGGACAGCTAACTATGGCTACACCTTC.

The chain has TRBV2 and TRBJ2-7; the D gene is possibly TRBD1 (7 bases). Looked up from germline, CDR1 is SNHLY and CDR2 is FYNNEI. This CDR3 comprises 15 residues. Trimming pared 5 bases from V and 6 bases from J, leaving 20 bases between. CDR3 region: CASSTAGRQGGEQYF. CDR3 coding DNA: TGTGCCAGCAGTACCGCCGGGAGACAGGGCGGCGAGCAGTACTTC.

The CDR3 loop is CASSTPGTSGGASTDTQYF. CDR3 in DNA: TGTGCCAGCAGCACCCCCGGGACTAGCGGGGGTGCTAGCACAGATACGCAGTATTTT. The genes are TRBV9 and TRBJ2-3, with 14 bases aligning to TRBD2. Looked up from germline, CDR1 is SGDLS and CDR2 is YYNGEE. The trim removed 4 bases at V and 0 bases at J, leaving 10 bases unmatched. The CDR3 loop spans 19 amino acids.

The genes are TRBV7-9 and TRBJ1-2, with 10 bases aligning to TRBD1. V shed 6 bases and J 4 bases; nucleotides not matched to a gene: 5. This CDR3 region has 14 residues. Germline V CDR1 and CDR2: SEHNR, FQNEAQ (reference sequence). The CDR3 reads CASRGTGEGYGYTF. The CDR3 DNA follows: TGTGCCAGCAGGGGGACAGGGGAGGGCTATGGCTACACCTTC.

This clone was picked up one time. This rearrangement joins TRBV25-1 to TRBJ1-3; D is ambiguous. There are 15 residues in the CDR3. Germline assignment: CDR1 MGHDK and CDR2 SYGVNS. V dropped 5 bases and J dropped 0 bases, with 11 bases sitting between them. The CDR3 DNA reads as TGTGCCAGCAGTTCACAGACGTTCTCTGGAAACACCATATATTTT. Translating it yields CASSSQTFSGNTIYF.

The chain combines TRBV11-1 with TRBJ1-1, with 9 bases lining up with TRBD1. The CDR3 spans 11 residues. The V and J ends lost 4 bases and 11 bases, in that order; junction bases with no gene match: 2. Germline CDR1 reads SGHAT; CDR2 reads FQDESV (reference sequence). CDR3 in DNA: TGTGCCAGCAGCTCAGACAGGGGGGCTTTCTTT. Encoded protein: CASSSDRGAFF.

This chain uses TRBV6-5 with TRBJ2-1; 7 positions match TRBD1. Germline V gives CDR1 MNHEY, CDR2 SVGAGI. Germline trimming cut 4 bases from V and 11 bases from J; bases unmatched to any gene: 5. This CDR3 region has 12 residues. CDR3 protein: CASSFDRVKQFF. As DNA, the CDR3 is TGTGCCAGCAGTTTTGACAGGGTCAAGCAGTTCTTC.

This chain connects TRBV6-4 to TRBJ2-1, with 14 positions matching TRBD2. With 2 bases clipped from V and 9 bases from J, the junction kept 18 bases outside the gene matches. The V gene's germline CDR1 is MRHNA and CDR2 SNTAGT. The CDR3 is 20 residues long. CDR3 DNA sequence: TGTGCCAGCAGTGACAACGGCAGTCTAAGACTAGCGGGAGGGCCGTGTGAGCAGTTCTTC. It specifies CASSDNGSLRLAGGPCEQFF.

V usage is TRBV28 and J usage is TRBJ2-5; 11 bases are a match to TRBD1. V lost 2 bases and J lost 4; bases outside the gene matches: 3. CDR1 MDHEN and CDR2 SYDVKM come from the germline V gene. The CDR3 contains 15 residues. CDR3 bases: TGTGCCAGCAGTTTAAGGGGGACAGGGGGAGAGACCCAGTACTTC. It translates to CASSLRGTGGETQYF.